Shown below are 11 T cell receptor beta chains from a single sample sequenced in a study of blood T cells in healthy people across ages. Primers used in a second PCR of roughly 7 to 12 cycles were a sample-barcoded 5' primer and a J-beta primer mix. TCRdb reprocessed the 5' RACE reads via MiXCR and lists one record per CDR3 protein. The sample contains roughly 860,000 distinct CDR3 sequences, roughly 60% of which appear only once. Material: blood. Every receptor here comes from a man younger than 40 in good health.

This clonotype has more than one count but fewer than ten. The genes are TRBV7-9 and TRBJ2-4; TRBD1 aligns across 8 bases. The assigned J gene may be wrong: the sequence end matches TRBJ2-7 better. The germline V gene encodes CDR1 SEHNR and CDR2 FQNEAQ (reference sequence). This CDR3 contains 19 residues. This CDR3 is CASSSKTTGAALFSYEQYF. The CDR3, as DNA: TGTGCCAGCAGCTCCAAAACGACAGGGGCCGCCCTCTTCTCCTACGAGCAGTACTTC.

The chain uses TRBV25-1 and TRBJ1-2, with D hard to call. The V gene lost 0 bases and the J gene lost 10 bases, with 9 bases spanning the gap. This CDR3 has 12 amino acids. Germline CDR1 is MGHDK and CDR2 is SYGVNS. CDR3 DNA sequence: TGTGCCAGCAGTGAATATGGGCAGTTCTACACCTTC. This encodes CASSEYGQFYTF.

CDR3 nucleotides: TGCGCCAGCAGCCAAGTGACGGGCTCCTATAATTCACCCCTCCACTTT. Translated, it gives CASSQVTGSYNSPLHF. The chain uses TRBV4-3 and TRBJ1-6; the D is unclear. V gave up 1 base and J gave up 0 bases, with 7 bases separating them. The germline CDR1 and CDR2 sequences are LGHNA and YSLEER. The CDR3 has 16 residues.

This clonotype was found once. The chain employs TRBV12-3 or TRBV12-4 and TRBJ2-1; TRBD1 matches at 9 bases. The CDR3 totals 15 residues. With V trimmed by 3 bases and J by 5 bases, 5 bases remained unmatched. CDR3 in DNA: TGTGCCAGCAGTTTTGCGACAGGGGGAAACAATGAGCAGTTCTTC. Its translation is CASSFATGGNNEQFF.

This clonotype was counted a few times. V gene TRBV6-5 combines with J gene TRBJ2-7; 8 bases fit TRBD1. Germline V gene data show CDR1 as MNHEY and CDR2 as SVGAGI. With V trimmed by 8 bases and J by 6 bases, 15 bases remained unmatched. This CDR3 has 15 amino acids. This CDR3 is CASRKTGTGLPEQYF. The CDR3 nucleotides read TGTGCCAGCCGGAAGACCGGGACAGGCTTGCCCGAGCAGTACTTC.

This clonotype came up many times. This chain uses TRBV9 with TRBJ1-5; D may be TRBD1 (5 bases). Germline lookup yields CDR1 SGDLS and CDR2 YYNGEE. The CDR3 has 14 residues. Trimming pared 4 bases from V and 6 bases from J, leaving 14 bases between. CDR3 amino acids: CASSPGTDGQPQHF. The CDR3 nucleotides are TGTGCCAGCAGCCCCGGGACCGACGGTCAGCCCCAGCATTTT.

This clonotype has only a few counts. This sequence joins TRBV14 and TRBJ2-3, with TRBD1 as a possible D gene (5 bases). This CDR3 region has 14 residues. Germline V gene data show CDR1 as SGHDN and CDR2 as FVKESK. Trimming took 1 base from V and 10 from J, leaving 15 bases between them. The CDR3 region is CASSQGQTLRSQYF. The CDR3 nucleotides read TGTGCCAGCAGCCAAGGACAGACCCTCAGGTCGCAGTATTTT.

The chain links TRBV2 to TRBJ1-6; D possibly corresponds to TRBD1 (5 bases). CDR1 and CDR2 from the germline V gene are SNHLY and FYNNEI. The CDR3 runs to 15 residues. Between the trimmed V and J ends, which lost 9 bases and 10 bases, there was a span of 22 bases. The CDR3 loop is CASSVGGGRNSPLHF. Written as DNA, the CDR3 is TGTGCCAGTTCGGTAGGTGGGGGTCGGAACTCACCCCTCCACTTT.

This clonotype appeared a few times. The CDR3 bases are TGTGCCAGCAGTTTCGGGGGGCTGAAGTTCTTC. This sequence encodes CASSFGGLKFF. The rearrangement links TRBV27 to TRBJ2-1; TRBD2 might be the D (7 bases). Germline-derived CDR1 and CDR2 are MNHEY and SMNVEV (reference sequence). Trimming left V 3 bases short and J 14 bases short, with 11 bases between. This CDR3 comprises 11 residues.

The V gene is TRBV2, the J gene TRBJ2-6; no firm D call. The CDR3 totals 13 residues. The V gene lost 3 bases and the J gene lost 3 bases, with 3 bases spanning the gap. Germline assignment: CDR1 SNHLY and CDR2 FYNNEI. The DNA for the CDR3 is TGTGCCAGCAGTGAGGATGGGGCCAACGTCCTGACTTTC. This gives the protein CASSEDGANVLTF.

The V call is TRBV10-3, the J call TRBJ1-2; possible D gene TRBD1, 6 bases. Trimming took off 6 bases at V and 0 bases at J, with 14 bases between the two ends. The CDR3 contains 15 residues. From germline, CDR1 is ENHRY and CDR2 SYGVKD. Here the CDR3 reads CAISGGQGTNYGYTF. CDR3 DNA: TGTGCCATCAGCGGGGGGCAGGGAACTAACTATGGCTACACCTTC.